This TCR beta chain was captured by sequencing in a study of CXCR3-negative and CXCR3-positive naive CD8 T cells. General study findings and limits: CXCR3-positive naive cells carried more hydrophobic TRB CDR3s than CXCR3-negative ones. Memory, not naive, CXCR3-negative and CXCR3-positive cells differed in TRBV-TRBJ usage. Surface CD5 looked about the same in the naive subsets, so the authors worked out TCR strength from TRB CDR3 properties.

As to this clonotype: Its antigen is unidentified.

In preparing the TRB cDNA libraries, 5' RACE with UMI labels was used. Each CDR3 protein gets one entry in TCRdb, which reprocessed the 5' RACE reads and gives no DNA. Here the sample table reports over 100,000 distinct CDR3 sequences. Naive CD8+ T cells carried a CD45RO-CCR7+CD27+CD95- phenotype. CDR1 and CDR2 from the germline V gene are SQVTM and ANQGSEA. This CDR3 comprises 14 residues. This TCR came from a human donor in good health. Some clones in this sample may be carry-over from other donors' samples. The sequenced sample consisted of naive CXCR3- CD8+ T cells from blood. Regarding subset: CD45RO-CCR7+CD27+CD95- naive CD8+ T cells lacking CXCR3 (TNR3-). The chain recombines TRBV29-1 with TRBJ2-1; the D call from TCRdb, TRBD2, cannot be confirmed without DNA. The CDR3 sequence is CSVDLGSILYEQFF.